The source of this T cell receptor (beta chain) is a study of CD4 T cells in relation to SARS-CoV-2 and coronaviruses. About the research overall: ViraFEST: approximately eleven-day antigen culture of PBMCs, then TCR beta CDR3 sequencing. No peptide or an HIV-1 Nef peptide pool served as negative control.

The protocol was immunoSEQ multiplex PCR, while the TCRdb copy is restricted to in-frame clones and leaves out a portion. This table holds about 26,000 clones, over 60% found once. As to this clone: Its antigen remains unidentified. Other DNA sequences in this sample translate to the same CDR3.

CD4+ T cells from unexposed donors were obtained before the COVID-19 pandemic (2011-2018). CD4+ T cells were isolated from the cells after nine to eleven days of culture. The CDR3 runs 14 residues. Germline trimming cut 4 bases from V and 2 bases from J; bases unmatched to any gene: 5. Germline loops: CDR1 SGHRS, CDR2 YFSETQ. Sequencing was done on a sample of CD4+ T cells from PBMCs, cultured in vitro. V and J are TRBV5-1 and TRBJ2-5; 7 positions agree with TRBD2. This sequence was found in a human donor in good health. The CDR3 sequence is CASSLDSGQETQYF. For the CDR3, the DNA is TGCGCCAGCAGCCTGGATAGCGGGCAAGAGACCCAGTACTTC.